Each of the 21 T cell receptor beta chains below was sequenced from the same sample in a study of tissue T cells after allogeneic stem cell transplantation. Method: immunoSEQ multiplex PCR; TCRdb's copy keeps in-frame clones and lacks some. The sample has around 8,000 clones; under 35% are singletons. Time point described: mouse harvest day 14 after allogeneic transplant. Tail vein injection delivered 10^7 T-cell-depleted bone marrow cells and 10^6 splenic CD5+ T cells. The specimen was skin. The receptors were gathered from a female BALB/c mouse given C57BL/6 T cells with graft-versus-host disease after an allogeneic hematopoietic cell transplant.

Concerning this clone itself: Mouse gene names apply. CDR3 in amino acids: CSSSRGAGTEVFF. Incomplete CDR3 DNA: TGCTCCAGCAGTCGGGGAGCGGGCACAGAAGTCTTC. This chain uses TRBV23 with TRBJ1-1. The read comes to an end 1 residue before the CDR3 does, leaving the germline J gene to fill in the end. Germline V gene sequence: CDR1 KGHTA, CDR2 FQNQQP. The CDR3 is 13 residues long.

By proportion, this clone is medium-sized (0.01 to 0.1%). Gene labels here are mouse ones. The CDR3 goes on 1 residue after the read ends, and that part is filled in from the germline J gene. The chain couples TRBV26 to TRBJ1-5, with D maybe TRBD1 (6 bases). V lost 8 bases to trimming and J lost 0 bases, with 8 bases between them. The CDR3 loop spans 13 amino acids. Germline V gene sequence: CDR1 KGHPV, CDR2 FQNQEV (reference sequence). The chain's CDR3 is CASRDNNNQAPLF. The CDR3 bases that were read are TGTGCCAGCCGGGACAATAACAACCAGGCTCCGCTT.

Points on this clone: The genes are named according to mouse. From the germline J gene comes the end of the CDR3, since the read stops 1 residue before it. The chain has TRBV26 and TRBJ2-1; a possible D gene is TRBD1 (5 bases). Germline V gene sequence: CDR1 KGHPV, CDR2 FQNQEV (reference sequence). The CDR3 contains 14 residues. Trimming removed 6 bases at V and 0 bases at J, with 9 bases between. This CDR3 reads CASSRTNNYAEQFF. The part of the CDR3 DNA that was read is TGTGCCAGCAGCCGGACAAATAACTATGCTGAGCAGTTC.

This clone ranks as medium-sized. Genes and germline are mouse. The sequenced fragment ends 1 residue before the CDR3 boundary, so the rest is inferred from the germline J gene. V usage is TRBV31 and J usage is TRBJ1-5; D is unresolved. CDR1 GKSSPN and CDR2 SITVG come from the germline V gene. The CDR3 totals 12 residues. Trimming removed 6 bases at V and 0 bases at J, with 6 bases between. The part of the CDR3 DNA that was read is TGTGCCTGTGACGATAACAACCAGGCTCCGCTT. It encodes CACDDNNQAPL. The full CDR3 protein is CACDDNNQAPLF.

On this clone itself: Any gene name here is a mouse gene name. The sequenced fragment ends 1 residue before the CDR3 boundary, so the rest is inferred from the germline J gene. The chain joins TRBV26 to TRBJ2-7; tentative D call: TRBD1 (5 bases). Germline values: CDR1 KGHPV, CDR2 FQNQEV (reference sequence). V was pared by 0 bases and J by 0 bases, with 6 bases between. CDR3 length: 14 amino acids. CDR3 amino acids: CASSLSQASYEQYF. The sequenced CDR3 bases are TGTGCCAGCAGTCTGTCACAGGCCTCCTATGAACAGTAC. The complete variable domain, with remaining parts taken from reference TRBV26 and TRBJ2-7, reads NSKVIQTPRYLVKGQGQKAKMRCIPEKGHPVVFWYQQNKNNEFKFLINFQNQEVLQQIDMTEKRFSAECPSNSPCSLEIQSSEAGDSALYLCASSLSQASYEQYFGPGTRLTVL.

In regard to this clone: Gene names and germline refer to mouse. The sequence runs out 1 residue before the end of the CDR3; the remainder is reconstructed from the germline J gene. The chain joins TRBV26 to TRBJ1-4; a possible D gene is TRBD1 (5 bases). The CDR3 runs to 15 residues. Trimming removed 8 bases from V and 0 bases from J, with 13 bases in between. The germline V gene has CDR1 KGHPV and CDR2 FQNQEV (reference sequence). CDR3 DNA (partial): TGTGCCAGCCGCCTAGGACACATTTCCAACGAAAGATTATTT. Translating gives CASRLGHISNERLF. The CDR3 in its entirety is CASRLGHISNERLFF.

On this clone itself: The germline and genes are mouse ones. The sequenced fragment ends 1 residue before the CDR3 boundary, so the rest is inferred from the germline J gene. Distinct nucleotide sequences in the sample also encode this CDR3. V usage is TRBV26 and J usage is TRBJ2-5; D unclear. Germline-derived CDR1 and CDR2 are KGHPV and FQNQEV (reference sequence). The V end was cut by 3 bases, the J end by 2 bases, with 0 bases between. This CDR3 is 11 amino acids long. Incomplete CDR3 DNA: TGTGCCAGCAGTCTCCAAGACACCCAGTAC. Translation gives CASSLQDTQY. The full CDR3 reads CASSLQDTQYF.

This clone came up a few times. Genes and germline are mouse. The read halts 1 residue ahead of the CDR3 end, with the missing end drawn from the germline J gene. This rearrangement joins TRBV13-3 to TRBJ1-5; 10 nucleotides align to TRBD1. Germline loops: CDR1 NNHDY, CDR2 SYVADS. V lost 2 bases to trimming and J lost 7 bases; unmatched junction nucleotides: 4. The CDR3 sequence is 14 residues long. This chain's CDR3 is CASSDRDRGAAPLF. The sequenced CDR3 bases are TGTGCCAGCAGTGACCGGGACAGGGGAGCAGCTCCGCTT.

About this clone itself: Gene names and germline match the mouse. The CDR3 end falls 1 residue outside the read, so it is completed with the germline J gene. The rearrangement uses TRBV26 and TRBJ2-5; D is perhaps TRBD1 or TRBD2 (6 bases each). Trimming took off 3 bases at V and 3 bases at J, with 10 bases between the two ends. The CDR3 has 14 residues. Germline-derived CDR1 and CDR2 are KGHPV and FQNQEV (reference sequence). The covered CDR3 bases are TGTGCCAGCAGTCTCGGGGGCGGACAAGACACCCAGTAC. This encodes CASSLGGGQDTQY. The whole CDR3 is CASSLGGGQDTQYF.

This clone was found a few times. The gene names here belong to mouse. The sequenced fragment ends 1 residue before the CDR3 boundary, so the rest is inferred from the germline J gene. The genes are TRBV5 and TRBJ2-3; TRBD2 matches 8 bases. The CDR3 spans 15 residues. The germline CDR1 and CDR2 sequences are LGHNA and YNLKQL (reference sequence). V gave up 2 bases and J gave up 2 bases; unmatched junction bases: 3. Incomplete CDR3 DNA: TGTGCCAGCAGCCAACGGGGGGGCTTTGCAGAAACGCTGTAT. Translated, it gives CASSQRGGFAETLY. The full CDR3 protein reads CASSQRGGFAETLYF.

For this clone: Gene names and germline match the mouse. The DNA ends 1 residue before the CDR3 does, and the rest of the CDR3 is filled in from the germline J gene. The rearrangement joins TRBV3 to TRBJ2-1, with 9 nucleotides matching TRBD1. The CDR3 has 13 residues. The trim removed 5 bases at V and 6 bases at J, leaving 2 bases unmatched. Germline-derived CDR1 and CDR2 are SNHLY and FYNGKV (reference sequence). This CDR3 is CASSRTGAAEQFF. The part of the CDR3 DNA that was read is TGTGCCAGCAGCCGGACAGGGGCTGCTGAGCAGTTC.

On this clone: Each gene name is a mouse one. From the germline J gene comes the end of the CDR3, since the read stops 1 residue before it. Different DNA sequences within this sample yield the same CDR3. The chain uses TRBV26 and TRBJ1-2; D unclear. The germline V and J ends were trimmed by 3 bases and 0 bases, with 2 bases remaining between them. CDR1 is KGHPV and CDR2 is FQNQEV in the germline V gene (reference sequence). The CDR3 extends over 12 amino acids. CDR3 region: CASSLANSDYTF. The sequenced part of the CDR3 DNA is TGTGCCAGCAGTCTCGCAAACTCCGACTACACC.

To note about this clone: These gene names are mouse names. Sequencing ends 1 residue short of the CDR3 end; the germline J gene provides the rest. V is TRBV3 and J is TRBJ2-7, with 11 bases matching TRBD2. Looked up from germline, CDR1 is SNHLY and CDR2 is FYNGKV (reference sequence). The V and J ends lost 3 bases and 4 bases, in that order; junction bases with no gene match: 2. The CDR3 is 14 amino acids. This CDR3 reads CASSFDWGGYEQYF. The CDR3 DNA, read in part, is TGTGCCAGCAGCTTCGACTGGGGGGGATATGAACAGTAC. Full variable domain (outside the CDR3, taken from reference TRBV3 and TRBJ2-7): GPKVLQIPSHQIIDMGQMVTLNCDPVSNHLYFYWYKQILGQQMEFLVNFYNGKVMEKSKLFKDQFSVERPDGSYFTLKIQPTALEDSAVYFCASSFDWGGYEQYFGPGTRLTVL.

In this sample, this clone is medium-sized. The listed genes are named as in mouse. From the germline J gene comes the end of the CDR3, since the read stops 1 residue before it. This chain uses TRBV26 with TRBJ1-3; TRBD1 might be the D (6 bases). V gave up 4 bases and J gave up 1 base, with 8 bases separating them. The CDR3 runs 14 residues. Germline lookup yields CDR1 KGHPV and CDR2 FQNQEV (reference sequence). The DNA read from the CDR3 is TGTGCCAGCAGTCCCGACAGGTCTGGAAATACGCTCTAT. Translation: CASSPDRSGNTLY. The whole CDR3 protein is CASSPDRSGNTLYF. The full variable domain, with the rest looked up from reference TRBV26 and TRBJ1-3, is NSKVIQTPRYLVKGQGQKAKMRCIPEKGHPVVFWYQQNKNNEFKFLINFQNQEVLQQIDMTEKRFSAECPSNSPCSLEIQSSEAGDSALYLCASSPDRSGNTLYFGEGSRLIVV.

By sample share, this clone is medium-sized. Gene names and germline refer to mouse. The read terminates 1 residue before the CDR3 end, so the remaining end is supplied by the germline J gene. The V gene is TRBV23, the J gene TRBJ2-5; the table's D call, TRBD2, has no DNA check behind it. Per germline, CDR1 KGHTA and CDR2 FQNQQP. The CDR3 runs to 15 residues. CDR3 sequence reads: CSSSRLGRNQDTQYF. Incomplete CDR3 DNA: TGCTCCAGCAGTCGACTGGGACGTAACCAAGACACCCAGTAC. The full variable domain, rest sourced from reference TRBV23 and TRBJ2-5, is DAAVTQKPRYLIKMKGQEAEMKCIPEKGHTAVFWYQQKQSKELKFLIYFQNQQPLDQIDMVKERFSAVCPSSSLCSLGIRTCEAEDSALYLCSSSRLGRNQDTQYFGPGTRLLVL.

As for this clone: All gene names here are mouse names. The read terminates 1 residue ahead of where the CDR3 ends, so the germline J gene completes it. This rearrangement joins TRBV29 to TRBJ1-2; a possible D gene is TRBD1 (6 bases). There are 13 residues in the CDR3. V lost 4 bases and J 0 bases, leaving 6 bases between the germline ends. CDR1 and CDR2 (germline): MSHET, SYDVDS. The part of the CDR3 DNA that was read is TGTGCTAGCAGTTCAGGGGCAAACTCCGACTACACC. Translation gives CASSSGANSDYT. In full, the CDR3 reads CASSSGANSDYTF.

Notes on this clone: The gene names given are mouse names. The read halts 1 residue ahead of the CDR3 end, with the missing end drawn from the germline J gene. The chain carries TRBV14 and TRBJ1-1; 8 positions match TRBD1. The CDR3 is made up of 13 amino acids. Germline-derived CDR1 and CDR2 are SGHDT and FRDEAV. After removal of 6 bases from V and 1 base from J, the junction contained 2 bases not matched to a gene. CDR3 DNA (partial): TGTGCCAGCACCGGGACAGGGAACACAGAAGTCTTC. Encoded protein: CASTGTGNTEVF. The whole CDR3 protein reads CASTGTGNTEVFF.

This clone is termed medium-sized. Genes and germline come from the mouse. The read finishes 1 residue shy of the CDR3 end, and the germline J gene is used to complete it. This sequence joins TRBV26 and TRBJ1-2, with 8 bases aligning to TRBD1. CDR1 is KGHPV, CDR2 FQNQEV, per germline (reference sequence). V lost 6 bases and J lost 0; bases outside the gene matches: 3. This CDR3 is built from 14 residues. The CDR3 reads CASRRTGSNSDYTF. CDR3 DNA, as far as it was read: TGTGCCAGCAGGAGGACAGGGTCAAACTCCGACTACACC.

On this clone: Mouse gene names and germline throughout. The observed sequence ends 1 residue before the CDR3 terminus, with the missing tail filled in from the germline J gene. This rearrangement joins TRBV17 to TRBJ2-7; TRBD2 matches at 10 bases. The V gene's germline CDR1 is MNHDT and CDR2 YYDKIL. This CDR3 region has 15 residues. Germline trimming cut 2 bases from V and 7 bases from J; bases unmatched to any gene: 8. The CDR3 sequence: CASSRSLGGRGEQYF. The CDR3 DNA, read in part, is TGTGCTAGCAGTAGAAGTCTGGGGGGGCGCGGGGAACAGTAC.

Remarks on this clone: Germline and genes here are mouse. Read data end 1 residue before the CDR3 end; the end is taken from the germline J gene. The chain employs TRBV26 and TRBJ1-2, with 7 bases that match TRBD1. The CDR3 spans 12 residues. After removal of 6 bases from V and 2 bases from J, the junction contained 0 bases not matched to a gene. Germline CDR1 is KGHPV and CDR2 is FQNQEV (reference sequence). The CDR3 DNA, read in part, is TGTGCCAGCAGACAGGGGAACTCCGACTACACC. Amino acid sequence: CASRQGNSDYT. In full, the CDR3 reads CASRQGNSDYTF. Based on the CDR3 plus reference TRBV26 and TRBJ1-2, the full variable domain is NSKVIQTPRYLVKGQGQKAKMRCIPEKGHPVVFWYQQNKNNEFKFLINFQNQEVLQQIDMTEKRFSAECPSNSPCSLEIQSSEAGDSALYLCASRQGNSDYTFGSGTRLLVI.

This clone was seen a few times. Genes here carry mouse names. The part of the CDR3 DNA that was read is TGTGCCAGCAGTGCCCAGGGACAGGGGATGGAACAGTAC. It codes for CASSAQGQGMEQY. The entire CDR3 protein reads CASSAQGQGMEQYF. V gene TRBV13-3 combines with J gene TRBJ2-7, with TRBD1 matching 10 bases. Coverage ceases 1 residue before the CDR3 finishes, and the germline J gene fills in the end. CDR3 size: 14 residues. Losses at the gene ends were 3 bases for V and 7 bases for J; bases not matched to a gene: 7. Germline V gives CDR1 NNHDY, CDR2 SYVADS.